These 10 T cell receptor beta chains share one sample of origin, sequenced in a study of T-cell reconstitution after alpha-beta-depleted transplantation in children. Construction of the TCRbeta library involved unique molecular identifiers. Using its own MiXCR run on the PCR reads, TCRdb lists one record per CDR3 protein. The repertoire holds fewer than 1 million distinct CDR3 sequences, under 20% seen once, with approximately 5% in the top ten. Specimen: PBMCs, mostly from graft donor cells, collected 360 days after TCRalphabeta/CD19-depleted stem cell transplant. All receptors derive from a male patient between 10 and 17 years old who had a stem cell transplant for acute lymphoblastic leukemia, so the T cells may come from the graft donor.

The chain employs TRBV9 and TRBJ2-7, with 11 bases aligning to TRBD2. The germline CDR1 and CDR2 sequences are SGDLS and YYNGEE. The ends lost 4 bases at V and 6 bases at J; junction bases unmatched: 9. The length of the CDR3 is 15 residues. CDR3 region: CASSLTSGGLGEQYF. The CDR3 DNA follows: TGTGCCAGCAGCTTAACTAGCGGGGGCCTCGGCGAGCAGTACTTC.

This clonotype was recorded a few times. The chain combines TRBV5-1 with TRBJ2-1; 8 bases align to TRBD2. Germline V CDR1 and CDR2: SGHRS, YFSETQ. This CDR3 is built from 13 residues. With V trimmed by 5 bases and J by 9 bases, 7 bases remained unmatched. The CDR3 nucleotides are TGCGCCAGCAGTGGGACTAGTGTCCTTGAGCAGTTCTTC. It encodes CASSGTSVLEQFF.

CDR3 protein: CASSEALGRQPQHF. The CDR3 DNA is TGTGCCAGCAGTGAAGCGCTTGGCAGGCAGCCCCAGCATTTT. This chain uses TRBV2 with TRBJ1-5; D gene uncertain. Germline V gene lookup returns CDR1 SNHLY and CDR2 FYNNEI. With 0 bases removed from V and 7 bases from J, the gap between germline ends came to 10 bases. CDR3 length: 14 residues.

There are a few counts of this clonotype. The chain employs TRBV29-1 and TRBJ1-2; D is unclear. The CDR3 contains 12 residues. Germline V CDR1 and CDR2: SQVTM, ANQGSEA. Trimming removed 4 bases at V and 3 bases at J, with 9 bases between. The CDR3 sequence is CSVVNAHYGYTF. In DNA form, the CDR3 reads TGCAGCGTTGTAAACGCCCACTATGGCTACACCTTC.

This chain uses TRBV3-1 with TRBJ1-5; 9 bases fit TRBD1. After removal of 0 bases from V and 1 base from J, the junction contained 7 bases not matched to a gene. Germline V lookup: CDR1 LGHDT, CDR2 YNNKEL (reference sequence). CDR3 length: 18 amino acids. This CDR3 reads CASSQEGTGLSSNQPQHF. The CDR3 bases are TGTGCCAGCAGCCAAGAGGGGACAGGGCTGAGCAGCAATCAGCCCCAGCATTTT. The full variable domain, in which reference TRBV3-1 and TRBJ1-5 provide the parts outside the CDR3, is DTAVSQTPKYLVTQMGNDKSIKCEQNLGHDTMYWYKQDSKKFLKIMFSYNNKELIINETVPNRFSPKSPDKAHLNLHINSLELGDSAVYFCASSQEGTGLSSNQPQHFGDGTRLSIL.

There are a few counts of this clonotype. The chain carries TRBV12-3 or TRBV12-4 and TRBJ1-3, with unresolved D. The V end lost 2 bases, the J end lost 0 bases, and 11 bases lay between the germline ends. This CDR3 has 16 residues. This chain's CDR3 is CASSLTPASSGNTIYF. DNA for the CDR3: TGTGCCAGCAGTTTAACCCCCGCGAGCTCTGGAAACACCATATATTTT.

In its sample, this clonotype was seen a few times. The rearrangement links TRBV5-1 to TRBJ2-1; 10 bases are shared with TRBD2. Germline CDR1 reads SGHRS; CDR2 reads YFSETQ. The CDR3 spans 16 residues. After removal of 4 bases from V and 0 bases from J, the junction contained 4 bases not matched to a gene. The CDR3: CASSEPSGSSYNEQFF. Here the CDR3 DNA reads TGCGCCAGCAGCGAGCCTAGCGGGAGCTCCTACAATGAGCAGTTCTTC.

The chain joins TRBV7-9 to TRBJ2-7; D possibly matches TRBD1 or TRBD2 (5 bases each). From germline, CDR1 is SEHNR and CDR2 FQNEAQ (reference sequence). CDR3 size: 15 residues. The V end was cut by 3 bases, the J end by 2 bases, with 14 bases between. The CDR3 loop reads CASSFRRGATYEQYF. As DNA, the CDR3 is TGTGCCAGCAGCTTTCGGAGAGGGGCAACCTACGAGCAGTACTTC.

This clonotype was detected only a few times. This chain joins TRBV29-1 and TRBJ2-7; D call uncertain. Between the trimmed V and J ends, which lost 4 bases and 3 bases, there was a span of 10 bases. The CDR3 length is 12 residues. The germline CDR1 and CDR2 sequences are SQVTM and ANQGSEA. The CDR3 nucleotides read TGCAGCGTTGTGAGGTTAGGCTACGAGCAGTACTTC. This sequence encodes CSVVRLGYEQYF.

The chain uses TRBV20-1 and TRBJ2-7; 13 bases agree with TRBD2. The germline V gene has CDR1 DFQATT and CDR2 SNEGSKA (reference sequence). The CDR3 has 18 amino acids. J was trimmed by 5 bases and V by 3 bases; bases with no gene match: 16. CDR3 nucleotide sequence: TGCAGTGCTAGGGCCCAGATTTTCACTAGCGGGAGGGCCAACGAGCAGTACTTC. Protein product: CSARAQIFTSGRANEQYF.